The 11 T cell receptor beta chains below come from one sample, sequenced in a study of molecular identifiers for immune sequencing clone quantification (dated by TCRdb to 2016 to 2019). The library was prepared using PCR. Sequencing was carried out with a NextSeq 500. In-frame beta chains were kept once TCRdb had trimmed the public reads at Q25 with fastp and called clones with MiXCR. Here each entry gathers all rows of one CDR3 protein and keeps the most common genes and DNA. In this sample the table shows more than 450,000 distinct CDR3 sequences, less than 30% of which occur a single time. Of the sample, around 0.76% falls within the top ten clones. The sequenced sample was naive CD8+ T cells from blood, with Jurkat cell RNA spiked in. In light of the paper, this sample's cell subset or site label describes: FACS-sorted CD8+CD4-CCR7+CD45RA+ naive T cells. The origin of the receptors is a human donor in good health. Some libraries in this study had Jurkat cell RNA spiked in.

The V gene is TRBV7-4, the J gene TRBJ1-1; TRBD1 matches at 7 bases. Germline V gene sequence: CDR1 SGHVT, CDR2 SQSDAQ. With V trimmed by 4 bases and J by 3 bases, 23 bases remained unmatched. CDR3 length: 20 amino acids. Here the CDR3 DNA reads TGTGCCAGCAGCTGCGACACGGCCGCGACAGGGCCAAGAGTTGACACTGAAGCTTTCTTT. Translation gives CASSCDTAATGPRVDTEAFF.

This clonotype was seen a few times. This chain uses TRBV7-9 with TRBJ1-4, with D possibly matching TRBD1 (5 bases). TRBJ2-2 matches the DNA end more closely, so the J call is doubtful. This CDR3 spans 14 amino acids. Germline CDR1 SEHNR, CDR2 FQNEAQ (reference sequence). In DNA form, the CDR3 reads TGTGCCAGCAGCTTACTCAGGGCCCCGGGGGAGCTGTTTTTT. This translates into CASSLLRAPGELFF.

This chain links TRBV3-1 with TRBJ2-1; D is undetermined. The CDR3 is made up of 14 amino acids. Germline CDR1 LGHDT, CDR2 YNNKEL (reference sequence). V was clipped by 0 bases and J by 8 bases, with 11 bases between them. The CDR3 is CASSQETSTHEQFF. The DNA for the CDR3 is TGTGCCAGCAGCCAAGAAACGAGCACCCATGAGCAGTTCTTC.

The genes are TRBV21-1 and TRBJ2-3; no check of the table's D call, TRBD2, against the DNA was made. TRBV21-1 is assigned pseudogene status. The CDR3 runs to 18 residues. The CDR3 coding sequence is TGTGCCAGCAGCAAAGCGGGCGGGAGGATAAGGCGCACAGATACGCAGTATTTT. Its protein is CASSKAGGRIRRTDTQYF.

The V and J genes are TRBV19 and TRBJ1-1; the D is unclear. Germline CDR1 is LNHDA and CDR2 is SQIVND (reference sequence). Trimming shortened V by 6 bases and J by 2 bases, and 13 bases separated the two germline ends. CDR3 length: 14 amino acids. CDR3 amino acids: CASRTVEGNTEAFF. In DNA, the CDR3 is TGTGCCAGTAGAACGGTCGAGGGTAACACTGAAGCTTTCTTT.

This clonotype was observed many times. The chain is built from TRBV5-1 and TRBJ1-5, with D tentatively TRBD1 (6 bases). V lost 2 bases, J lost 5 bases, and 11 bases lay in between. Germline values: CDR1 SGHRS, CDR2 YFSETQ. The CDR3 runs to 14 residues. The CDR3 coding sequence is TGCGCCAGCAGCTTTTTGGGGGGCGATCAGCCCCAGCATTTT. It codes for CASSFLGGDQPQHF.

In its sample, this clonotype was seen many times. This chain connects TRBV28 to TRBJ2-5; 7 bases are shared with TRBD1. The CDR3 is 16 amino acids. The V gene end was trimmed by 4 bases and the J gene end by 1 base; junction bases not matched to a gene: 9. CDR1 is MDHEN, CDR2 SYDVKM, per germline. This CDR3 is CASSSRTGELQETQYF. The CDR3 DNA sequence: TGTGCCAGCAGTTCAAGGACAGGAGAACTCCAAGAGACCCAGTACTTC.

In regard to this clonotype: The CDR3 end shows no conserved phenylalanine or tryptophan, and so a read error is likely. The chain is built from TRBV19 and TRBJ2-3; possible D gene TRBD1, 6 bases. CDR3 length equals 14 residues. The ends were cut back, 3 bases at V and 7 bases at J, with 14 bases in the middle. Germline V gives CDR1 LNHDA, CDR2 SQIVND (reference sequence). The CDR3 nucleotides read TGTGCCAGTAGTATTTTGGACAGCGCGAATACGCAGTATCTT. Translation: CASSILDSANTQYL.

Turning to this clonotype: This may be a read error: a much more frequent sequence differs by one nucleotide. The chain couples TRBV7-9 to TRBJ2-1, with D perhaps TRBD1 or TRBD2 (5 bases each). This CDR3 comprises 13 residues. Germline-derived CDR1 and CDR2 are SEHNR and FQNEAQ (reference sequence). V was cut by 6 bases and J by 10 bases, with 16 bases left in between. The CDR3 DNA reads as TGTGCCAGCAGTCGGGACGCAGCCTACGAGCAGTTCTTC. Translation gives CASSRDAAYEQFF. The full variable domain, in which reference TRBV7-9 and TRBJ2-1 provide the parts outside the CDR3, is DTGVSQNPRHKITKRGQNVTFRCDPISEHNRLYWYRQTLGQGPEFLTYFQNEAQLEKSRLLSDRFSAERPKGSFSTLEIQRTEQGDSAMYLCASSRDAAYEQFFGPGTRLTVL.

Points on this clonotype: This could be a read error, since a much larger clone is one nucleotide away. V is TRBV7-9 and J is TRBJ2-7; D is possibly TRBD1 or TRBD2 (6 bases each). CDR3 length: 14 amino acids. V lost 8 bases and J 6 bases, leaving 20 bases between the germline ends. The germline gives CDR1 SEHNR, CDR2 FQNEAQ (reference sequence). For the CDR3, the DNA is TGTGCCAGCGAGCCCCTTTCCAGGGGAGGCGAGCAGTACTTC. Its protein product is CASEPLSRGGEQYF.

This sequence joins TRBV27 and TRBJ1-5; D is unresolved. The CDR3 has 14 residues. Germline values: CDR1 MNHEY, CDR2 SMNVEV (reference sequence). V was trimmed by 2 bases and J by 5 bases, leaving 10 bases between them. CDR3 protein: CASSLLGSDQPQHF. The CDR3 coding sequence is TGTGCCAGCAGTTTACTAGGGAGCGATCAGCCCCAGCATTTT.